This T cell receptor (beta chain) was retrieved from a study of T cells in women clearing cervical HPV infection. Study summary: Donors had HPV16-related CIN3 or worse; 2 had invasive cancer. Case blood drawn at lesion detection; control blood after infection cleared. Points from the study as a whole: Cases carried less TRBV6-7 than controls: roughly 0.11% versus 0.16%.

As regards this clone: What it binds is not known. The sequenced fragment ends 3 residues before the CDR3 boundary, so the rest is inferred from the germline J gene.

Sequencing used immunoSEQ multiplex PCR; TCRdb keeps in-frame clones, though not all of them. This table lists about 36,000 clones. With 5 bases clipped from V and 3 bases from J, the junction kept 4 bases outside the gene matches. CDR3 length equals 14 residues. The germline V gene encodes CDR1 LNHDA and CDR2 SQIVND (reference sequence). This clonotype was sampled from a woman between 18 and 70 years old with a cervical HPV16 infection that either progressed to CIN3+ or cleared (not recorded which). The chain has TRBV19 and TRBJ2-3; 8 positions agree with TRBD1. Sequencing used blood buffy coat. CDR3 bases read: TGTGCCAGTAGTGAGGACAGGGAAACAGATACG. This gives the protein CASSEDRETDT. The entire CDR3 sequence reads CASSEDRETDTQYF.